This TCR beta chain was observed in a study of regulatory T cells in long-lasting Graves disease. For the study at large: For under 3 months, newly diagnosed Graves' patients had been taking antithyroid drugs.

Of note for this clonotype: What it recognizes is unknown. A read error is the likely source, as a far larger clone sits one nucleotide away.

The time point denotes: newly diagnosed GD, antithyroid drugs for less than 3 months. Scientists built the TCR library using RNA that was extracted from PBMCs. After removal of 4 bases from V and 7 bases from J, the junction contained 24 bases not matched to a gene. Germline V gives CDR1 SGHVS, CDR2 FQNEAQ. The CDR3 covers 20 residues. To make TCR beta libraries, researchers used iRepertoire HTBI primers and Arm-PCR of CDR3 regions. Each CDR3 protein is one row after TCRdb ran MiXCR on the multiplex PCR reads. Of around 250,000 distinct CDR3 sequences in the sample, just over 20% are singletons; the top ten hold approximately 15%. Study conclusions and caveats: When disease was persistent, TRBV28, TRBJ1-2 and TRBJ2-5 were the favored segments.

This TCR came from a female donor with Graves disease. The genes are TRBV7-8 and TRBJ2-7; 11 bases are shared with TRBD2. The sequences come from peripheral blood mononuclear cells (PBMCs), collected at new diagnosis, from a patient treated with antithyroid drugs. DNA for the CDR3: TGTGCCAGCAGCTCCGCGCACGCAGGGTCTAGCGGGAGGATTTACAATGAGCAGTACTTC. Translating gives CASSSAHAGSSGRIYNEQYF.